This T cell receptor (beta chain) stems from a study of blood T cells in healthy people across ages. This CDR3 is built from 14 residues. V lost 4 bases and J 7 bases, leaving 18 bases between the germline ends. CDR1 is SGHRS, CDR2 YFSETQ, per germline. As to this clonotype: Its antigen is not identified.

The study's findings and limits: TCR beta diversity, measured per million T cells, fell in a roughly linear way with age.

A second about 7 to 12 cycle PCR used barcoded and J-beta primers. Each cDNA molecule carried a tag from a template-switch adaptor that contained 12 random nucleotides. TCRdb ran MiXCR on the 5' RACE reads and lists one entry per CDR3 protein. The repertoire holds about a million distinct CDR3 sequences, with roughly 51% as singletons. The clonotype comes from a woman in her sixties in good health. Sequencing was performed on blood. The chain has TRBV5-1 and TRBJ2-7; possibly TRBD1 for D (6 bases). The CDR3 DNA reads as TGCGCCAGCAGCGTGGCCGGGTATACAGGGGAGCAGTACTTC. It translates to CASSVAGYTGEQYF.